This TCR beta chain was obtained from a study of blood T cell repertoires in COVID-19. In germline, CDR1 is LNHDA, CDR2 SQIVND (reference sequence). This CDR3 is 15 amino acids long. V lost 7 bases to trimming and J lost 2 bases, with 15 bases between them. This clone was observed a handful of times. Assay used: immunoSEQ multiplex PCR; TCRdb lists only in-frame clones, some missing. The sample contains around 220,000 clones, approximately 84% of which appear only once. Sequencing used peripheral blood. The chain couples TRBV19 to TRBJ1-5, with unresolved D. The clonotype originates from a man aged 50-60 years with acute or convalescent COVID-19. The CDR3 DNA sequence: TGTGCCAGTATTCCAGGCCGGAGGGGCAATCAGCCCCAGCATTTT. This sequence encodes CASIPGRRGNQPQHF.